This TCR beta chain derives from a study of vaccination and CD4 T cells after COVID-19. Study background: For control cultures, the treatment was a CEFX pool, an HIV-1 Nef pool, or no peptide.

At the Johns Hopkins FTIC core, DNA taken from cultured CD4+ T cells was sequenced by way of the Oncomine TCR Beta short-read assay. The genomic DNA was obtained from cultured CD4+ T cells by extraction with the QIAamp micro DNA kit. One entry per CDR3 protein, called by TCRdb with MiXCR from the PCR reads. The sample includes 15,000 or so distinct CDR3 sequences, about two fifths of them seen just once. The sample holds a few counts of this clonotype. Its antigen is as yet unknown. Germline loops: CDR1 DFQATT, CDR2 SNEGSKA (reference sequence). V lost 1 base, J lost 10 bases, and 16 bases lay in between. The CDR3 consists of 13 residues. The treatment denotes: approximately nine-day PBMC culture with coronavirus spike peptide pools or control peptides (ViraFEST assay). Cell culture was performed with two million PBMCs per well in the presence of 7.5 to 10 IU/ml IL-2 and 10 ug/ml peptide pools.

Sequencing was performed on CD4+ T cells from blood, cultured in vitro. The chain employs TRBV20-1 and TRBJ1-2; tentative D call: TRBD1 (5 bases). The source is a human donor who had recovered from COVID-19. The CDR3 spells CSARADGRGYYTF. The CDR3 DNA follows: TGCAGTGCTAGAGCCGACGGCCGGGGGTACTACACCTTC.